What follows is one TCR beta chain and its context. The antigen remains undetermined. These data come from a study of cytomegalovirus exposure and HLA in healthy donors. Whole-study results and caveats: Cytomegalovirus status was reportedly diagnosed by the classifier with high sensitivity and specificity. In all likelihood, a cluster of highly shared sequence variants was a sequencing artifact. What a later analysis reportedly showed was that an Asian-associated ancestry cluster had fewer N-insertions than the approximately 700-donor mean.

The germline V gene has CDR1 SGHDN and CDR2 FVKESK. This CDR3 is 14 amino acids long. The V gene lost 5 bases and the J gene lost 7 bases, with 14 bases spanning the gap. PCR used 60 Vbeta primers and 13 Jbeta primers. TCRdb's copy holds only in-frame clones and misses some; the assay was immunoSEQ multiplex PCR. The table records some 190,000 clones, 78% of them present only once. The sequencing input was PBMCs. The chain uses TRBV14 and TRBJ1-4, with a possible D match to TRBD1 (5 bases). The sequence was obtained from a woman in her 30s in good health and CMV-seropositive. This CDR3 reads CASSTQGWGEKLFF. Written as DNA, the CDR3 is TGTGCCAGCAGCACCCAGGGTTGGGGTGAAAAACTGTTTTTT.